The 27 T cell receptor beta chains reported below all come from one sample, sequenced in a study of T cell clonality in common variable immunodeficiency. Study findings and constraints: Fewer deletions and N-nucleotide insertions were reportedly seen in common variable immunodeficiency TCR beta sequences.

The method was immunoSEQ multiplex PCR; TCRdb's version includes in-frame clones alone and lacks a portion of them. The profile covers some 16,000 clones, none occurring a single time. Antigen specificity for these receptors is unknown. The sample comprised peripheral blood mononuclear cells. The receptors derive from a human donor with common variable immunodeficiency.

A word on this clone: The CDR3 end falls 3 residues outside the read, so it is completed with the germline J gene. The rearrangement uses TRBV7-9 and TRBJ1-2; D is perhaps TRBD1 (5 bases). The CDR3 has 13 amino acids. Looked up from germline, CDR1 is SEHNR and CDR2 is FQNEAQ (reference sequence). V was cut by 7 bases and J by 4 bases, with 13 bases left in between. CDR3 residues: CASTLPQGYGYTF. The part of the CDR3 DNA that was read is TGTGCCAGCACTCTACCGCAGGGCTATGGC.

This clone was counted between two and nine times. The read ends 3 residues early relative to the CDR3; the germline J gene fills the gap. The rearrangement joins TRBV19 to TRBJ2-3; tentatively, D is TRBD2 (6 bases). Trimming removed 1 base from V and 0 bases from J, with 14 bases in between. In germline, CDR1 is LNHDA, CDR2 SQIVND (reference sequence). The CDR3 spans 17 residues. CDR3: CASSIGGAWPSTDTQYF. CDR3 bases read: TGTGCCAGTAGTATAGGCGGGGCTTGGCCAAGCACAGATACG.

A few counts support this clone. The read is 3 residues too short to cover the CDR3 end, so that end is filled in from the germline J gene. The genes are TRBV7-2 and TRBJ1-1; 8 bases line up with TRBD1. The germline V gene encodes CDR1 SGHTA and CDR2 FQGNSA. The CDR3 contains 14 residues. J lost 1 base, V lost 8 bases, and 6 bases had no gene match. CDR3 sequence reads: CASSYRGGNTEAFF. Incomplete CDR3 DNA: TGTGCCAGCTCCTACAGGGGGGGGAACACTGAA.

As for this clone: The sequence runs out 3 residues before the end of the CDR3; the remainder is reconstructed from the germline J gene. The rearrangement joins TRBV2 to TRBJ2-7, with 7 bases lining up with TRBD1. V was pared by 6 bases and J by 2 bases, with 4 bases of the junction left unmatched. The CDR3 has 13 residues. Germline CDR1 SNHLY, CDR2 FYNNEI. The CDR3 bases that were read are TGTGCCAGCAGGAGGGACAGCGCCTACGAG. It codes for CASRRDSAYE. The entire CDR3 protein reads CASRRDSAYEQYF.

CDR3 sequence reads: CASSLARTGGGGTQYF. CDR3 DNA, as far as it was read: TGTGCCAGCAGCTTGGCAAGGACAGGGGGTGGAGGTACG. The chain carries TRBV7-8 and TRBJ2-3, with 10 bases matching TRBD1. From the germline J gene comes the end of the CDR3, since the read stops 3 residues before it. Germline V gene data show CDR1 as SGHVS and CDR2 as FQNEAQ. The CDR3 length is 16 residues. V dropped 3 bases and J dropped 8; count of bases not matched to a gene: 11.

This clone turned up a few times. The observed sequence ends 3 residues before the CDR3 terminus, with the missing tail filled in from the germline J gene. The V and J genes are TRBV19 and TRBJ2-1, with TRBD2 as a possible D gene (6 bases). Trimming took off 6 bases at V and 2 bases at J, with 14 bases between the two ends. The V gene's germline CDR1 is LNHDA and CDR2 SQIVND (reference sequence). The CDR3 loop spans 15 amino acids. The covered CDR3 bases are TGTGCCAGTAGCCCGCCCGGGACTCCCTACAATGAG. Its translation is CASSPPGTPYNE. The full CDR3 protein reads CASSPPGTPYNEQFF.

With regard to this clone: The sequence runs out 3 residues before the end of the CDR3; the remainder is reconstructed from the germline J gene. This sequence joins TRBV7-9 and TRBJ1-1; D possibly corresponds to TRBD1 (6 bases). The length of the CDR3 is 15 residues. The germline CDR1 and CDR2 sequences are SEHNR and FQNEAQ (reference sequence). Trimming pared 7 bases from V and 0 bases from J, leaving 15 bases between. The CDR3 loop is CASTWGHGLNTEAFF. The sequenced part of the CDR3 DNA is TGTGCCAGCACTTGGGGGCACGGCTTGAACACTGAA.

Notes on this clone: The read comes to an end 3 residues before the CDR3 does, leaving the germline J gene to fill in the end. The V and J genes are TRBV6-4 and TRBJ2-1; 13 bases match TRBD2. This CDR3 region has 15 residues. Trimming took 4 bases from V and 8 from J; bases not matched to a gene: 5. Per the germline V gene, CDR1 is MRHNA and CDR2 is SNTAGT. CDR3: CASSATSGGRYEQFF. The sequenced CDR3 bases are TGTGCCAGCAGTGCGACTAGCGGGGGGCGCTATGAG.

This clone was counted between two and nine times. The read falls 3 residues short of the CDR3 end, and the missing part is taken from the germline J gene. The rearrangement uses TRBV19 and TRBJ1-1; TRBD1 agrees at 9 bases. This CDR3 has 15 residues. The germline V gene encodes CDR1 LNHDA and CDR2 SQIVND (reference sequence). Trimming removed 4 bases from V and 4 bases from J; junction bases left unmatched: 7. CDR3 in amino acids: CASSKTGQGSTEAFF. The CDR3 bases that were read are TGTGCCAGTAGTAAGACGGGACAGGGCTCCACTGAA.

This clone was seen repeatedly, ten times or more. The read ends 3 residues before the CDR3 terminus; that terminus is restored from the germline J gene. V usage is TRBV28 and J usage is TRBJ2-3; TRBD2 is a possible D gene (5 bases). The germline CDR1 and CDR2 sequences are MDHEN and SYDVKM. This CDR3 region has 18 residues. V was cut by 7 bases and J by 0 bases, with 23 bases left in between. The sequenced part of the CDR3 DNA is TGTGCCAGCAACCGCCCCCTTGGACGGGGAGAAAGCACAGATACG. This codes for CASNRPLGRGESTDT. The CDR3 as a whole reads CASNRPLGRGESTDTQYF.

As to this clone: The missing CDR3 end, 3 residues past where the read stops, is filled in from the germline J gene. The rearrangement joins TRBV19 to TRBJ1-5; D remains ambiguous. Per germline, CDR1 LNHDA and CDR2 SQIVND (reference sequence). The V end was cut by 3 bases, the J end by 7 bases, with 10 bases between. The CDR3 runs 13 residues. CDR3 residues: CASSIQASQPQHF. Partial CDR3 DNA: TGTGCCAGTAGTATTCAGGCTTCGCAGCCC.

This clone was counted between two and nine times. The read comes to an end 3 residues before the CDR3 does, leaving the germline J gene to fill in the end. This chain joins TRBV2 and TRBJ1-5; 8 bases match TRBD1. Germline CDR1 is SNHLY and CDR2 is FYNNEI. The ends lost 10 bases at V and 3 bases at J; junction bases unmatched: 11. This CDR3 region has 15 residues. CDR3 protein: CATRQGRTINQPQHF. The sequenced part of the CDR3 DNA is TGTGCCACCAGACAGGGGCGGACTATCAATCAGCCC.

About this clone itself: Read sequence stops 3 residues before the CDR3 end, and the germline J gene provides the missing end. The chain recombines TRBV19 with TRBJ1-6, with 7 bases that match TRBD1. Trimming removed 5 bases from V and 8 bases from J; junction bases left unmatched: 18. The CDR3 runs to 18 residues. Looked up from germline, CDR1 is LNHDA and CDR2 is SQIVND (reference sequence). The part of the CDR3 DNA that was read is TGTGCCAGTAGTGCCGCAACCCTTAGAACCAGGGGGTATTCACCC. Protein: CASSAATLRTRGYSP. The full CDR3 is CASSAATLRTRGYSPLHF. The full variable domain, rest sourced from reference TRBV19 and TRBJ1-6, is DGGITQSPKYLFRKEGQNVTLSCEQNLNHDAMYWYRQDPGQGLRLIYYSQIVNDFQKGDIAEGYSVSREKKESFPLTVTSAQKNPTAFYLCASSAATLRTRGYSPLHFGNGTRLTVT.

Turning to this clone: The CDR3 extends 3 residues past the end of the read, so its final part is completed from the germline J gene. J is TRBJ1-4 and V is TRBV7-9, with D possibly TRBD1 on 5 matching bases. CDR3 length: 15 amino acids. Germline V CDR1 and CDR2: SEHNR, FQNEAQ (reference sequence). V was cut by 4 bases and J by 10 bases, with 19 bases left in between. The CDR3 bases that were read are TGTGCCAGCAGCTCTGGAGACAGCTGGCACGGAAAA. Its protein product is CASSSGDSWHGK. The CDR3 reads in full as CASSSGDSWHGKLFF. Looking up the rest from reference TRBV7-9 and TRBJ1-4 gives the full variable domain: DTGVSQNPRHKITKRGQNVTFRCDPISEHNRLYWYRQTLGQGPEFLTYFQNEAQLEKSRLLSDRFSAERPKGSFSTLEIQRTEQGDSAMYLCASSSGDSWHGKLFFGSGTQLSVL.

This CDR3 reads CASRETGQMNTEAFF. The CDR3 DNA, read in part, is TGTGCCAGCAGGGAAACTGGACAGATGAACACTGAA. The rearrangement uses TRBV6-1 and TRBJ1-1; D might be TRBD1 (6 bases). From the germline J gene comes the end of the CDR3, since the read stops 3 residues before it. Germline loops: CDR1 MNHNS, CDR2 SASEGT. The CDR3 extends over 15 amino acids. The V and J ends lost 6 bases and 0 bases respectively, with 14 bases between them.

There are a few counts of this clone. The CDR3 extends 3 residues past the end of the read, so its final part is completed from the germline J gene. The J gene is TRBJ2-1, the V gene TRBV7-6; 7 bases are a match to TRBD1. The germline gives CDR1 SGHVS, CDR2 FNYEAQ. V shed 5 bases, J shed 0 bases, and the junction held 4 bases outside the gene matches. The CDR3 totals 15 residues. Partial CDR3 DNA: TGTGCCAGCAGCGAAGACAGGGCCTCCTACAATGAG. It is translated as CASSEDRASYNE. The full CDR3 sequence reads CASSEDRASYNEQFF.

This clone was recorded a few times. The observed sequence ends 3 residues before the CDR3 terminus, with the missing tail filled in from the germline J gene. This chain joins TRBV7-8 and TRBJ2-1; 8 nucleotides agree with TRBD2. Trimming cost V 5 bases and J 5 bases; bases outside gene matches: 14. The CDR3 is 17 residues long. Germline CDR1 reads SGHVS; CDR2 reads FQNEAQ. CDR3 DNA, as far as it was read: TGTGCCAGCAGCCCACGGGGGGGGCGGGGAAGGGACAATGAG. Protein product: CASSPRGGRGRDNE. The full CDR3 reads CASSPRGGRGRDNEQFF.

Comments on this clone: Sequencing ends 3 residues short of the CDR3 end; the germline J gene provides the rest. The chain is built from TRBV7-8 and TRBJ1-1; D is possibly TRBD1 (5 bases). The CDR3 contains 15 residues. V lost 4 bases and J 0 bases, leaving 12 bases between the germline ends. In germline, CDR1 is SGHVS, CDR2 FQNEAQ. CDR3 region: CASSYSGGMNTEAFF. CDR3 bases read: TGTGCCAGCAGCTACTCCGGGGGGATGAACACTGAA.

To note about this clone: Read data end 3 residues before the CDR3 end; the end is taken from the germline J gene. The chain uses TRBV2 and TRBJ1-4; TRBD1 is a possible D gene (5 bases). This CDR3 spans 15 amino acids. Germline V gene sequence: CDR1 SNHLY, CDR2 FYNNEI. CDR3 bases read: TGTGCCAGCAGAAAACCACTAGCGGGGGGGGATAAA. It yields the protein CASRKPLAGGDK. The complete CDR3 protein is CASRKPLAGGDKLFF.

Details on this clone: The CDR3 end is not reached by the read, which stops 3 residues before it; the germline J gene fills it in. The chain joins TRBV7-9 to TRBJ1-2; D might be TRBD1 (6 bases). The CDR3 totals 13 residues. Germline CDR1 SEHNR, CDR2 FQNEAQ (reference sequence). The ends were cut back, 1 base at V and 7 bases at J, with 10 bases in the middle. CDR3 DNA, as far as it was read: TGTGCCAGCAGCTTAGTTGGGGGCACTGGC. It encodes CASSLVGGTG. The full CDR3 is CASSLVGGTGYTF.

This clone was recorded a few times. The read ends 3 residues shy of where the CDR3 ends; the end is completed using the germline J gene. The chain has TRBV19 and TRBJ2-1; 10 bases are a match to TRBD1. The CDR3 is 15 residues long. Germline trimming cut 7 bases from V and 7 bases from J; bases unmatched to any gene: 10. CDR1 and CDR2 from the germline V gene are LNHDA and SQIVND (reference sequence). The CDR3 region is CASTTRQGARNEQFF. The CDR3 bases that were read are TGTGCCAGTACGACTAGACAGGGGGCGCGGAATGAG.

To note about this clone: The junction does not match germline at one end; this may be a read error. The CDR3 end falls 3 residues outside the read, so it is completed with the germline J gene. This chain joins TRBV7-9 and TRBJ1-2; 7 nucleotides align to TRBD1. The CDR3 extends over 14 amino acids. The germline V gene encodes CDR1 SEHNR and CDR2 FQNEAQ (reference sequence). CDR3 bases read: TGTTCCAGCAGCTTGCAGCGGGACAGCTATGGC. Amino acid sequence: CSSSLQRDSYG. The complete CDR3 reads CSSSLQRDSYGYTF.

Notes on this clone: Compared with germline, one end of the junction differs, possibly owing to a read error. The read ends 3 residues early relative to the CDR3; the germline J gene fills the gap. Other DNA sequences in this specimen translate into the identical CDR3. The chain recombines TRBV18 with TRBJ1-1; D remains unclear. Germline V gives CDR1 KGHSH, CDR2 LQKENI. The CDR3 runs 14 residues. The CDR3: CASSPNRMNTEAFF. The CDR3 bases that were read are TGTGCCAGCTCACCAAACAGAATGAACACTGAG.

This clone has at least ten counts. The read is 3 residues too short to cover the CDR3 end, so that end is filled in from the germline J gene. The V call is TRBV18, the J call TRBJ1-1, with a weak D call TRBD1 (6 bases). Trimming pared 5 bases from V and 0 bases from J, leaving 13 bases between. Germline lookup yields CDR1 KGHSH and CDR2 LQKENI. This CDR3 comprises 15 residues. The sequenced part of the CDR3 DNA is TGTGCCAGCTCAGCCCGGACAGTTGTGAACACTGAA. Residues: CASSARTVVNTE. The full CDR3 sequence reads CASSARTVVNTEAFF. Complete variable domain (other parts from reference TRBV18 and TRBJ1-1): NAGVMQNPRHLVRRRGQEARLRCSPMKGHSHVYWYRQLPEEGLKFMVYLQKENIIDESGMPKERFSAEFPKEGPSILRIQQVVRGDSAAYFCASSARTVVNTEAFFGQGTRLTVV.

A note on this clone: The read comes to an end 3 residues before the CDR3 does, leaving the germline J gene to fill in the end. The chain combines TRBV7-2 with TRBJ2-2; 8 bases fit TRBD1. The germline gives CDR1 SGHTA, CDR2 FQGNSA. Unmatched junction bases numbered 2, after V lost 2 bases and J lost 3 bases. This CDR3 region has 15 residues. CDR3 in amino acids: CASSLRQGYTGELFF. The covered CDR3 bases are TGTGCCAGCAGCTTAAGACAGGGGTACACCGGGGAG.

This clone was observed many times. The DNA ends 3 residues before the CDR3 does, and the rest of the CDR3 is filled in from the germline J gene. The chain is built from TRBV7-6 and TRBJ2-5; 14 bases match TRBD2. This CDR3 region has 16 residues. Germline lookup yields CDR1 SGHVS and CDR2 FNYEAQ. J gave up 3 bases and V 1 base, and 1 base lay outside the gene matches. CDR3 bases read: TGTGCCAGCAGCTTAGTGGGACTAGCGGGGGAAGAGACC. It encodes CASSLVGLAGEET. Given in full, the CDR3 is CASSLVGLAGEETQYF.

There are a few counts of this clone. The read stops 3 residues short of the end of the CDR3; the missing end is completed from the germline J gene. The rearrangement joins TRBV19 to TRBJ1-4, with unresolved D. Germline assignment: CDR1 LNHDA and CDR2 SQIVND (reference sequence). The V end lost 7 bases, the J end lost 7 bases, and 13 bases lay between the germline ends. This CDR3 is built from 13 residues. Incomplete CDR3 DNA: TGTGCCAGTACCCCTACCTCCGCTGAAAAA. This translates into CASTPTSAEK. The entire CDR3 sequence reads CASTPTSAEKLFF.